Listed here is a single T cell receptor beta chain. Profiling relied on immunoSEQ multiplex PCR, and the TCRdb table lists in-frame clones only, not all of them. This sample has some 30,000 clones, with roughly 90% found just once. Trimming removed 4 bases from V and 0 bases from J, with 12 bases in between. The CDR3 spans 14 residues. Germline lookup yields CDR1 SQVTM and CDR2 ANQGSEA. Treatment meaning: preoperative locoregional IRX-2 cytokine immunotherapy. These data come from a study of preoperative IRX-2 immunotherapy in early breast cancer. This TCR was sampled from a human donor with breast cancer. This sequence joins TRBV29-1 and TRBJ1-1, with a weak D call TRBD1 (5 bases). This sample comprised tumor tissue, obtained after IRX-2 immunotherapy. The CDR3 region has the DNA TGCAGCGTTGGCCTCGGACACCTGAACACTGAAGCTTTCTTT. Protein sequence: CSVGLGHLNTEAFF. Together with reference TRBV29-1 and TRBJ1-1, the CDR3 gives the full variable domain: SAVISQKPSRDICQRGTSLTIQCQVDSQVTMMFWYRQQPGQSLTLIATANQGSEATYESGFVIDKFPISRPNLTFSTLTVSNMSPEDSSIYLCSVGLGHLNTEAFFGQGTRLTVV.